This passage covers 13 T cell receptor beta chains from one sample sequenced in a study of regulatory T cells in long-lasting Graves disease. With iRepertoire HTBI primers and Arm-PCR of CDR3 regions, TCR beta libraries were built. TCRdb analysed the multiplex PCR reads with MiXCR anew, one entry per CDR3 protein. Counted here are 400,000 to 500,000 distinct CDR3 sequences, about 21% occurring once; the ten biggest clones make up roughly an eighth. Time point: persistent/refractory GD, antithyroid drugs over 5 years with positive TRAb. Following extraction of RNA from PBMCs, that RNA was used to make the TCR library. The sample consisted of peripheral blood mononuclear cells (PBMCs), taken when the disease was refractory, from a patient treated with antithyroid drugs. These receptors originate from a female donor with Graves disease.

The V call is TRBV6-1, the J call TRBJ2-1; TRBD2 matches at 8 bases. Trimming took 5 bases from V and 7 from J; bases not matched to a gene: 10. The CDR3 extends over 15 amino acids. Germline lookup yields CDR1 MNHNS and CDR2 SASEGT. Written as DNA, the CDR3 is TGTGCCAGCAGTCCCGGGATAGCGGGATTTAATGAGCAGTTCTTC. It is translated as CASSPGIAGFNEQFF.

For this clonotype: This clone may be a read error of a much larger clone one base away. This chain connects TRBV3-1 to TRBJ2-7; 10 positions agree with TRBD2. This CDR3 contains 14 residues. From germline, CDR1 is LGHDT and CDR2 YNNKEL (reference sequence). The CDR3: CASKPSGSRYGQYF. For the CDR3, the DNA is TGTGCCAGCAAGCCTAGCGGGAGTAGGTACGGGCAGTACTTC.

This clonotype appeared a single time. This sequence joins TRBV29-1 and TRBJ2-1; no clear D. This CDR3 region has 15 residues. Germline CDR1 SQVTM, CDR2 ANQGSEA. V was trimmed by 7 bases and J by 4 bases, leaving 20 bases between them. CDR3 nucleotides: TGCAGCGCTCGAGCCGGACCCGACACTTACAATGAGCAGTTCTTC. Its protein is CSARAGPDTYNEQFF.

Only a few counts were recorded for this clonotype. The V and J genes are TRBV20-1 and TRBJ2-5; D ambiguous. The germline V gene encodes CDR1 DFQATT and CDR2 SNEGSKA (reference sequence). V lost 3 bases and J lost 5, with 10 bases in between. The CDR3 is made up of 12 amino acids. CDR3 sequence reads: CSASPRMETQYF. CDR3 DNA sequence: TGCAGTGCTAGCCCTCGCATGGAGACCCAGTACTTC.

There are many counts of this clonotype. The CDR3 protein is CASSQEEQRYNEQFF. The CDR3 nucleotides read TGCGCCAGCAGCCAAGAGGAACAGCGATACAATGAGCAGTTCTTC. The rearrangement uses TRBV4-1 and TRBJ2-1; D is ambiguous. Germline CDR1 MGHRA, CDR2 YSYEKL. V lost 0 bases and J lost 4, with 10 bases in between. The CDR3 is 15 amino acids.

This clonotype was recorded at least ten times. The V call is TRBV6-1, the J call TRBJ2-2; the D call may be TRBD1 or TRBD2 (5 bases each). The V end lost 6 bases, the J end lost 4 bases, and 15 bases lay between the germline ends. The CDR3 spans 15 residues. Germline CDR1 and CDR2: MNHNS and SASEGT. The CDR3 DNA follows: TGTGCCAGCAGCCCTTGGGGGAGTGGCACCGGGGAGCTGTTTTTT. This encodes CASSPWGSGTGELFF.

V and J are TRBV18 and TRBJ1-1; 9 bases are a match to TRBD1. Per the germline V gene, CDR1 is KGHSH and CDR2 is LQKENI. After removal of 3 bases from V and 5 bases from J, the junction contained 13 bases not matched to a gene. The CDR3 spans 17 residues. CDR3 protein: CASSPPGQGGLGTEAFF. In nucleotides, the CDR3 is TGTGCCAGCTCACCCCCGGGACAGGGTGGTTTAGGGACTGAAGCTTTCTTT.

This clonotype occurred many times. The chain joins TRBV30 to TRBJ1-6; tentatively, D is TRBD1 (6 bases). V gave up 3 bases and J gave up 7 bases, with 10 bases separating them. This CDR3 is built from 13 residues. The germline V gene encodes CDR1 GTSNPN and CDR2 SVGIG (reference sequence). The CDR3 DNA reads TGTGCCTGGAGGGGTCAGGGGAATTCACCCCTCCACTTT. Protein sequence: CAWRGQGNSPLHF.

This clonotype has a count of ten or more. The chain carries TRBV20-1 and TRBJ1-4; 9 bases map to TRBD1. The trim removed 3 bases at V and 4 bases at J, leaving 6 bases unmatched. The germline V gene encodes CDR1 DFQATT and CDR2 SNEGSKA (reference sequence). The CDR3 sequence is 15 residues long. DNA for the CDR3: TGCAGTGCTAGCGAGACAGGGGGTAATAATGAAAAACTGTTTTTT. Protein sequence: CSASETGGNNEKLFF.

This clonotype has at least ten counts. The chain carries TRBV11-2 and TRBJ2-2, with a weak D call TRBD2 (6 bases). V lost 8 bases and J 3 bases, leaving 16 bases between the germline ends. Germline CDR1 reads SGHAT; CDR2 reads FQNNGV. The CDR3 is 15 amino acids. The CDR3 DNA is TGTGCCAGCCAGCTGACTAGTGGGGACACCGGGGAGCTGTTTTTT. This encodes CASQLTSGDTGELFF.

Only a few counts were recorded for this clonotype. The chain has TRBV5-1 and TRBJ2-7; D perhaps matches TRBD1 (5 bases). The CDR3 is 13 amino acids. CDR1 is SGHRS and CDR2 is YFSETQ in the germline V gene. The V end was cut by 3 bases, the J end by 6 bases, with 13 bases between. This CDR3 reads CASSSLLGVEQYF. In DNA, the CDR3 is TGCGCCAGCAGCTCCCTTTTAGGGGTCGAGCAGTACTTC.

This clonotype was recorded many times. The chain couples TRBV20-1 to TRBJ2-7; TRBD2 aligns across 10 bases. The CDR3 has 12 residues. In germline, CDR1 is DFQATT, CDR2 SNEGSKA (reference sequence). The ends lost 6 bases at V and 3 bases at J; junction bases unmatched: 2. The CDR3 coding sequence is TGCAGTGCGGCTAGCGGGGGCTACGAGCAGTACTTC. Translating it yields CSAASGGYEQYF.

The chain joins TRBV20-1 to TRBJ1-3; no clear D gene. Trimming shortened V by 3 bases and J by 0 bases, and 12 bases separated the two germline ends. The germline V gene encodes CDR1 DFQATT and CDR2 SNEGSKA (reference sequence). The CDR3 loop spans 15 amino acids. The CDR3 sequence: CSASVPSSSGNTIYF. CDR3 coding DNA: TGCAGTGCTAGTGTTCCTTCCAGCTCTGGAAACACCATATATTTT.